The following is a T cell receptor beta chain sequence with its context. The CDR3 runs to 16 residues. The germline V gene has CDR1 SEHNR and CDR2 FQNEAQ (reference sequence). V was clipped by 2 bases and J by 3 bases; unmatched bases: 6. This sample stems from a study of identical twins. TCRdb used MiXCR to reprocess the 5' RACE reads, holding one entry per CDR3 protein. The data hold some 1,600,000 distinct CDR3 sequences, with under 35% observed a single time. This clonotype was obtained from a newborn girl in good health. The chain carries TRBV7-9 and TRBJ2-1; 8 bases agree with TRBD2. Input material: cord blood. The CDR3 loop reads CASSLFGRALYNEQFF. The CDR3, as DNA: TGTGCCAGCAGCTTATTCGGGAGGGCCCTCTACAATGAGCAGTTCTTC.